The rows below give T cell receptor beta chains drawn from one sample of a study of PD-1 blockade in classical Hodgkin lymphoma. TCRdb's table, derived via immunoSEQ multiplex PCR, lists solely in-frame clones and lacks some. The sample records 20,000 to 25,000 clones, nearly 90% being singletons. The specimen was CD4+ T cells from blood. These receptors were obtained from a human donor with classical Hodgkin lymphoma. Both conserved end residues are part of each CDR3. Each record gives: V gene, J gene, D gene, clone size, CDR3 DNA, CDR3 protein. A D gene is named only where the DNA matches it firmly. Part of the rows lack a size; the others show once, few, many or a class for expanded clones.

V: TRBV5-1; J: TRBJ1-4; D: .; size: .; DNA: TGCGCCAGCAGCTTTGGGGCAGGGCTAGAAAAACTGTTTTTT; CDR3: CASSFGAGLEKLFF
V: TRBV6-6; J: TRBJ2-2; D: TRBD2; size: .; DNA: TGTGCCAGCAGTCCCGCCGGGACTAGTTCCGGGGAGCTGTTTTTT; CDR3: CASSPAGTSSGELFF
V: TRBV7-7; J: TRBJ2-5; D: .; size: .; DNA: TGTGCTAGCAGCTTAGGGGACCTCCGAGACGGGGAGACCCAGTACTTC; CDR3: CASSLGDLRDGETQYF
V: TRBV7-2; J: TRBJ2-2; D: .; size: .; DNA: TGTGCCAGCAGCTCAGAGATCACCGGGGAGCTGTTTTTT; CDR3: CASSSEITGELFF
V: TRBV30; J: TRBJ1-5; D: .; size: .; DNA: TGTGCCTGGAGTGAGGGCCGGTACAATCAGCCCCAGCATTTT; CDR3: CAWSEGRYNQPQHF
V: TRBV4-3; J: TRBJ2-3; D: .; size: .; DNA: TGCGCCAGCAGCCAAGATACGGGTTTTGGCACAGATACGCAGTATTTT; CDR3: CASSQDTGFGTDTQYF
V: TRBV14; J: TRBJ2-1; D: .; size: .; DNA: TGTGCCAGCAGCCGGCCCGAAGGGGGACGGATCTACAATGAGCAGTTCTTC; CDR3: CASSRPEGGRIYNEQFF
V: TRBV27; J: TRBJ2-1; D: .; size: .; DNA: TGTGCCAGCAGTTTACGCAGGCAGGACTACAATGAGCAGTTCTTC; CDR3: CASSLRRQDYNEQFF
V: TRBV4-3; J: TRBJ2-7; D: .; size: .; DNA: TGCGCCAGCAGCCAAACGGGAGTCAGCGAGCAGTACTTC; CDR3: CASSQTGVSEQYF
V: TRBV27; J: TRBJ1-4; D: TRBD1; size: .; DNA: TGTGCCAGCAGACCGGGACAGGAGAATGAAAAACTGTTTTTT; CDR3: CASRPGQENEKLFF
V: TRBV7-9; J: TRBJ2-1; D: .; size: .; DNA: TGTGCCAGCAGCGACCCCGGGACTTCTTCCTTAAGGGGCCAATGGGAGCAGTTCTTC; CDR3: CASSDPGTSSLRGQWEQFF
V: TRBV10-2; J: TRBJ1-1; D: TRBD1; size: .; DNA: TGCGCCAGCAGAGGACAGGGGATCACTGAAGCTTTCTTT; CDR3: CASRGQGITEAFF
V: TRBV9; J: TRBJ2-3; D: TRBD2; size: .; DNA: TGTGCCAGCAGCCCCGGCGGGCTAGCGGGACCAGAAGGTACGCAGTATTTT; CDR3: CASSPGGLAGPEGTQYF
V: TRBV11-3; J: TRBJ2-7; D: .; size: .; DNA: TGTGCCAGCAGCTTAGTTTCTAGCCACGAAGAGCAGTACTTC; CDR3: CASSLVSSHEEQYF
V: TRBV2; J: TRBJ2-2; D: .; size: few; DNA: TGTGCCAGCAGCCCACAAAGGGGGGCTGGCGGGGAGCTGTTTTTT; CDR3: CASSPQRGAGGELFF
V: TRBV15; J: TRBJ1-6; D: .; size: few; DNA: TGTGCCAAAGCGGGGACTTCACCCCTCCACTTT; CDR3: CAKAGTSPLHF
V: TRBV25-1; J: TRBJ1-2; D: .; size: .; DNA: TGTGCCAGCAGTGCGTTATTCCCAGATGGCTACACCTTC; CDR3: CASSALFPDGYTF
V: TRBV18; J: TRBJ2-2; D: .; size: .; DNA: TGTGCCAGCTCACCAAGACCGGCAGATTCTACCGGGGAGCTGTTTTTT; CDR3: CASSPRPADSTGELFF
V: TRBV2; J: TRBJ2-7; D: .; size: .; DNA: TGTGCCAGCAGTGAAGCGCGCTCTCCGGGGCGAAGCTCCTACGAGCAGTACTTC; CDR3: CASSEARSPGRSSYEQYF
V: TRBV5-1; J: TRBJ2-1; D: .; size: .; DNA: TGCGCCAGCAGTCCCCGGGCTGGCCCCAACAATGAGCAGTTCTTC; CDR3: CASSPRAGPNNEQFF
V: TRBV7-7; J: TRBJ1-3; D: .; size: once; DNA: TGTGCTAGCAGCTTAGCTAAAGGTGGAAACACCATATATTTT; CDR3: CASSLAKGGNTIYF
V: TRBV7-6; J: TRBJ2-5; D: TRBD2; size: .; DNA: TGTGCCAGCAGTTCAGTTACGGGACTAGCGGGGGCACTCGGGACCCAGTACTTC; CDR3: CASSSVTGLAGALGTQYF
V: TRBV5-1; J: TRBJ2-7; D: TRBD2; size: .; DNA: TGCGCCAGCAGCTGGAGGACTAGCGGGGGGAGCTCCTACGAGCAGTACTTC; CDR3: CASSWRTSGGSSYEQYF
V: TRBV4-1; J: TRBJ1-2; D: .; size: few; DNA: TGCGCCAGCAGCCAAGAGGCGCTAAACTATGGCTACACCTTC; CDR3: CASSQEALNYGYTF
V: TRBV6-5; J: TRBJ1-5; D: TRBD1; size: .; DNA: TGTGCCAGCAAGCCGAACAGGGGGAGCAATCAGCCCCAGCATTTT; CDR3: CASKPNRGSNQPQHF
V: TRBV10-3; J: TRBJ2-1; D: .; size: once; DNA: TGTGCCATCAGTGAGTCAGGGATCAGCGAGCAGTTCTTC; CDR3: CAISESGISEQFF
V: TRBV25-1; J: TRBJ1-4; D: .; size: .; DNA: TGTGCCAGCAGAGAACACCGGGGAGGCGAAAAACTGTTTTTT; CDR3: CASREHRGGEKLFF